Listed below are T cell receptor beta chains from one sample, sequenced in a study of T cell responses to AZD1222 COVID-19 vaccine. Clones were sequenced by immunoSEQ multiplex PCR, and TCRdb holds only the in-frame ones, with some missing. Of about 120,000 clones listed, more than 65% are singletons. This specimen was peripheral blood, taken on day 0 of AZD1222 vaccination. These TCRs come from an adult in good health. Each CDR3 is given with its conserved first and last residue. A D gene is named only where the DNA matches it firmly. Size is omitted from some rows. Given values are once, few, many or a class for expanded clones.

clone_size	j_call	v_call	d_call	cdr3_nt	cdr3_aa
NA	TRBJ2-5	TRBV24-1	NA	TGTGCCACCAGTGATCCCTCCCCGGGGGTACAAGAGACCCAGTACTTC	CATSDPSPGVQETQYF
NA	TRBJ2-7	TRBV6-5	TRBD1	TGTGCCAGCAGTTACTCCCCAGGGGGCGGGTACGAGCAGTACTTC	CASSYSPGGGYEQYF
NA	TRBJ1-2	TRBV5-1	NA	TGCGCCAGCAGCCCCATGGGGGGGGCAAACTATGGCTACACCTTC	CASSPMGGANYGYTF
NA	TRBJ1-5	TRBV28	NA	TGTGCCAGCAGTTTTCTCCAGGCCCGGGAGCCCCAGCATTTT	CASSFLQAREPQHF
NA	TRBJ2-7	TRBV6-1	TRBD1	TGTGCCAGCAGTGAAGGGACAGGAGCGGTAAACTACGAGCAGTACTTC	CASSEGTGAVNYEQYF
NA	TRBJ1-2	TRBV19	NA	TGTGCCAGTAGTATTAACCGCATAGGGCACTATGGCTACACCTTC	CASSINRIGHYGYTF
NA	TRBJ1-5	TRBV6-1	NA	TGTGCCAGCAGTGAGAGCAATCAGCCCCAGCATTTT	CASSESNQPQHF
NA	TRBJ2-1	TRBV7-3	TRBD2	TGTGCCAGCAGCTCTTTCAGCGGGGGGTACAATGAGCAGTTCTTC	CASSSFSGGYNEQFF
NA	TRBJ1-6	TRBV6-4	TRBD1	TGTGCCAGCAGGGGGACAGGTAGTAATTCACCCCTCCACTTT	CASRGTGSNSPLHF
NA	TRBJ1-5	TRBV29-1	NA	TGCAGCGTTGGTCAGGGGCCCAATCAGCCCCAGCATTTT	CSVGQGPNQPQHF
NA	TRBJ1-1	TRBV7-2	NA	TGTGCCAGCAGCCGCCCCGGGGTGAGGAGGAACACTGAAGCTTTCTTT	CASSRPGVRRNTEAFF
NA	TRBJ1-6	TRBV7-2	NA	TGTGCCAGCAGCTTTACAGGGTATAATTCACCCCTCCACTTT	CASSFTGYNSPLHF
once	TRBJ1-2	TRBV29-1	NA	TGCAGCGCTAAGGGGGTTGCTAACTATGGCTACACCTTC	CSAKGVANYGYTF
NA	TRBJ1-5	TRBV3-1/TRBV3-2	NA	TGTGCCAGCAGCAACCCACAGGGCCCGTTGCATTTT	CASSNPQGPLHF
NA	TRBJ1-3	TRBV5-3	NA	TGTGCCAGAAGCCGTACAGGGTTTAGAGTTGTAAGACGGTCTGGAAACACCATATATTTT	CARSRTGFRVVRRSGNTIYF
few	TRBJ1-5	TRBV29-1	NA	TGCAGCGTTCAGGACGAGGGACGGGCCCAGCATTTT	CSVQDEGRAQHF
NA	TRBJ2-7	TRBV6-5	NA	TGTGCCAGCAGGGTACCGGGGGGCGCCTACGAGCAGTACTTC	CASRVPGGAYEQYF
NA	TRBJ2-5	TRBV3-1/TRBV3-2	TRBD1	TGTGCCAGCAGCCCGACAGGGGTGGAGACCCAGTACTTC	CASSPTGVETQYF
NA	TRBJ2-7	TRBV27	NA	TGTGCCAGCAGTTTACAACGGTCTCACTACGAGCAGTACTTC	CASSLQRSHYEQYF
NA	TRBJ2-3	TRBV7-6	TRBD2	TGTGCCAGCAGCTTCCACAGGGGAGAAACTAGCGGGCGCACAGATACGCAGTATTTT	CASSFHRGETSGRTDTQYF
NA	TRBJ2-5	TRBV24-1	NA	TGTGCCACCAGTAGGGGGGCCGGAGGTCAAGAGACCCAGTACTTC	CATSRGAGGQETQYF
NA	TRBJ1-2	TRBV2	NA	TGTGCCAGCAGTGATAGGCGGGAGGGAGTCTATGGCTACACCTTC	CASSDRREGVYGYTF
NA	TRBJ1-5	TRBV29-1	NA	TGCAGCGTGCAGGGACAACCCAATCAGCCCCAGCATTTT	CSVQGQPNQPQHF